This T cell receptor beta chain was observed in a study of human T cells and chemical hapten exposure. Across the whole study: Mostly female, the patients presented with alopecia areata, totalis or universalis.

The CDR3 runs 16 residues. Germline assignment: CDR1 SGHRS and CDR2 YFSETQ. Unmatched junction bases numbered 6, after V lost 0 bases and J lost 7 bases. Study results and limitations: Sensitizing with DPC caused no change in TCRs above 1 in 1000 frequency.

In this sample, this clonotype turned up a few times. What it recognizes is unknown. Individual cDNA molecules (in the library) carried attached unique molecular identifiers. MiXCR, applied by TCRdb to the RACE reads, yields one record per CDR3 protein. Among roughly 72,000 distinct CDR3 sequences listed, about 9.4% were seen once. Time point described: patch test 1, 2 weeks after DPC sensitization. Treatment here: therapeutic diphenylcyclopropenone sensitization with weekly scalp DPC. The donor pool consisted of alopecia patients aged 18 to 70 years, considered suitable for DPC. Sample: whole blood, taken in connection with sensitization to the hapten diphenylcyclopropenone (DPC). This rearrangement joins TRBV5-1 to TRBJ2-1; 11 nucleotides agree with TRBD2. This TCR was sampled from a woman aged 50 to 60 with alopecia areata. Some clones in this sample may be carry-over from other donors' samples. CDR3 amino acids: CASSLVAGGPRNEQFF. The CDR3 region has the DNA TGCGCCAGCAGCTTGGTAGCGGGAGGGCCGAGGAATGAGCAGTTCTTC.